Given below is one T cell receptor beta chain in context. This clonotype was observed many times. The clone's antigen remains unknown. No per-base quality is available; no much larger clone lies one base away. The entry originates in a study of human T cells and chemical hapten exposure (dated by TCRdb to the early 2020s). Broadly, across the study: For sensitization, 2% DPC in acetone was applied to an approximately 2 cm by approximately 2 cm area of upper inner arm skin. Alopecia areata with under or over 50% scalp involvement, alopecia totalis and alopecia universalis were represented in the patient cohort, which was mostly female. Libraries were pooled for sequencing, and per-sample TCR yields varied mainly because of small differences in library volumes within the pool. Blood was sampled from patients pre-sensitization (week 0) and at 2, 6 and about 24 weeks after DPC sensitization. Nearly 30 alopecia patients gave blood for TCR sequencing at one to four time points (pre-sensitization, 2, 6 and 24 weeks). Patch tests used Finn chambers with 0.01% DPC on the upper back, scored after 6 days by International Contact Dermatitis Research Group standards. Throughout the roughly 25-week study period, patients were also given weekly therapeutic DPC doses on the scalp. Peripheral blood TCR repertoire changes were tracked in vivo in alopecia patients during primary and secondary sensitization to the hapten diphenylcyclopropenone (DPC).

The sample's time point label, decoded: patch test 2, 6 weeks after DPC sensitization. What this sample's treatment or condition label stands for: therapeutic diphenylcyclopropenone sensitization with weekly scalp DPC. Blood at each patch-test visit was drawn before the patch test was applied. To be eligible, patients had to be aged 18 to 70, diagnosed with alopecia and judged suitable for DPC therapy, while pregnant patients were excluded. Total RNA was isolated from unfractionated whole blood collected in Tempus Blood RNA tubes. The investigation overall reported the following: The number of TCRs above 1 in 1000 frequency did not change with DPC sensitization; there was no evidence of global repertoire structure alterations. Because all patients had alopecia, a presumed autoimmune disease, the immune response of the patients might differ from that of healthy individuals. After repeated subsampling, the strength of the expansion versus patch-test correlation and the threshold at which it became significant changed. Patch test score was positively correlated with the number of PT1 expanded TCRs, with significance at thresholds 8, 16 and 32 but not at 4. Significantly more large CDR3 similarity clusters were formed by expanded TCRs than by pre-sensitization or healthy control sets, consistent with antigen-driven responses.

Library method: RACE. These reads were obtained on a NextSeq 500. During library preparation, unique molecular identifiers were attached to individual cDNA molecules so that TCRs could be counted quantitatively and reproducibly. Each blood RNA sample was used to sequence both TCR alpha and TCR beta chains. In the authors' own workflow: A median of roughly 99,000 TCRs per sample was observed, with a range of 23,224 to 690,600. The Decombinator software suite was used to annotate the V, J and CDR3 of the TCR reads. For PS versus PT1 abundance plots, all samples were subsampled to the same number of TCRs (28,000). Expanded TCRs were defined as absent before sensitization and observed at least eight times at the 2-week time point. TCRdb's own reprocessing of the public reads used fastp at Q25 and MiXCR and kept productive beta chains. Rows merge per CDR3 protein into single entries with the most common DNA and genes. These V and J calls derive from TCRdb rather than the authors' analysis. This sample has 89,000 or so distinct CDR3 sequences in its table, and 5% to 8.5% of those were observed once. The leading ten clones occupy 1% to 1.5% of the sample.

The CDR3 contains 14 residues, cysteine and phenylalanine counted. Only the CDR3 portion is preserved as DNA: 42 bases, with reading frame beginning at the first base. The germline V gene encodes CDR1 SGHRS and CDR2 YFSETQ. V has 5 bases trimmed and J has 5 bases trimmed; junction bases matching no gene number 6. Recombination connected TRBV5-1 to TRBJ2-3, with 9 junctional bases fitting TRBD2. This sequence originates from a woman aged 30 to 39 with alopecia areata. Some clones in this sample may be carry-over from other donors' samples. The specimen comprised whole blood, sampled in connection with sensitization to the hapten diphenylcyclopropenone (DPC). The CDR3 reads CASSGGGGEDTQYF. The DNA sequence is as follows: TGCGCCAGCAGTGGCGGGGGGGGGGAAGATACGCAGTATTTT.